The TCR beta chain under discussion was sequenced for a study of blood T cell repertoires in COVID-19. Turning to the study itself: Collection of acute and convalescent COVID-19 samples took place in the United States, Italy and Spain.

Authors' analysis steps: Amplifying reference gene primers gave estimates of nucleated cell counts. Some clones are missing from TCRdb's copy, which holds only in-frame ones; the method was immunoSEQ multiplex PCR. V, J and clone size are those of that table, while D and trimming were read from the DNA. Of around 26,000 clones in the sample, approximately 92% were seen once. This CDR3 is 16 amino acids long. The source material was peripheral blood. The J gene is TRBJ2-1, the V gene TRBV12-1; no check of the table's D call, TRBD2, against the DNA was made. TRBV12-1 is deemed a pseudogene. The source is a human donor in a cohort sampled during active COVID-19. CDR3 loop: CASSLEGNGVRDEQFF. The CDR3 DNA reads TGTGCCAGCAGCTTGGAGGGGAACGGGGTTAGGGATGAGCAGTTCTTC.